These 23 T cell receptor beta chains were all obtained from the same sample, sequenced in a study of T-cell memory formation after mild COVID-19. TCRdb analysed the 5' RACE reads with MiXCR anew, one entry per CDR3 protein. The sample records tens of thousands of distinct CDR3 sequences, nearly 25% being singletons. The sample was PBMCs or a T cell subset sorted from them (not recorded which). The receptors were gathered from a man aged 18 to 29 who had mild COVID-19 (a few samples of this study predate the infection). Cell type and time point are not known.

This sequence joins TRBV5-1 and TRBJ1-1; TRBD1 matches at 10 bases. This CDR3 is 15 amino acids long. Losses at the gene ends were 6 bases for V and 6 bases for J; bases not matched to a gene: 11. Germline CDR1 and CDR2: SGHRS and YFSETQ. The CDR3 region has the DNA TGCGCCAGCACCGAAGGGACAGGGGATCTAGCTGAAGCTTTCTTT. As protein: CASTEGTGDLAEAFF. Complete variable domain (other parts from reference TRBV5-1 and TRBJ1-1): KAGVTQTPRYLIKTRGQQVTLSCSPISGHRSVSWYQQTPGQGLQFLFEYFSETQRNKGNFPGRFSGRQFSNSRSEMNVSTLELGDSALYLCASTEGTGDLAEAFFGQGTRLTVV.

The V and J genes are TRBV12-5 and TRBJ2-7, with D perhaps TRBD1 (5 bases). V shed 1 base and J shed 3 bases, with 16 bases lying between them. The CDR3 has 16 residues. Per the germline V gene, CDR1 is LGHNT and CDR2 is FRNRAP. In DNA form, the CDR3 reads TGTGCTAGTGGTTTGGGGACCGAGACAGAAGACTACGAGCAGTACTTC. Its translation is CASGLGTETEDYEQYF.

The J gene is TRBJ1-2, the V gene TRBV10-3, with 7 bases aligning to TRBD1. V lost 5 bases, J lost 4 bases, and 7 bases stayed unmatched. In germline, CDR1 is ENHRY, CDR2 SYGVKD. The CDR3 contains 14 residues. This CDR3 is CAISPSGTAYGYTF. Written as DNA, the CDR3 is TGTGCCATCAGTCCCTCCGGGACAGCCTATGGCTACACCTTC.

This clonotype occurred a few times. This chain connects TRBV4-3 to TRBJ1-1; tentatively, D is TRBD1 (5 bases). CDR1 and CDR2 from the germline V gene are LGHNA and YSLEER. CDR3 length: 13 residues. Trimming stripped 4 bases from V and 3 bases from J, with 9 bases between. The CDR3 is CASSRMTDTEAFF. The CDR3 DNA sequence: TGCGCCAGCAGCCGAATGACAGACACTGAAGCTTTCTTT.

In this sample, this clonotype turned up a few times. The chain couples TRBV29-1 to TRBJ2-5; D uncertain. CDR3 size: 12 residues. From germline, CDR1 is SQVTM and CDR2 ANQGSEA. Trimming removed 3 bases at V and 3 bases at J, with 8 bases between. CDR3 coding DNA: TGCAGCGTTGACTCTAGGGAAGAGACCCAGTACTTC. It translates to CSVDSREETQYF.

This clonotype has a handful of counts. V gene TRBV7-6 combines with J gene TRBJ2-7; D is undetermined. The V gene lost 1 base and the J gene lost 3 bases, with 13 bases spanning the gap. CDR3 length: 15 residues. Germline V CDR1 and CDR2: SGHVS, FNYEAQ. DNA of the CDR3: TGTGCCAGCAGCTTAGGCCAGGACCAATTCTACGAGCAGTACTTC. Protein sequence: CASSLGQDQFYEQYF.

This chain connects TRBV4-1 to TRBJ2-7; D gene ambiguous. Trimming took 0 bases from V and 9 from J, leaving 15 bases between them. Germline V lookup: CDR1 MGHRA, CDR2 YSYEKL. There are 14 residues in the CDR3. This CDR3 is CASSQDRSRLGQYF. CDR3 coding DNA: TGCGCCAGCAGCCAAGATCGGTCCCGCTTGGGGCAGTACTTC.

At least ten counts were recorded for this clonotype. The chain uses TRBV7-9 and TRBJ2-1; TRBD2 matches 14 bases. The trim removed 5 bases at V and 2 bases at J, leaving 5 bases unmatched. The CDR3 totals 17 residues. Per the germline V gene, CDR1 is SEHNR and CDR2 is FQNEAQ (reference sequence). CDR3 sequence reads: CASSGGLAGATYNEQFF. The CDR3 nucleotides are TGTGCCAGCAGCGGGGGACTAGCGGGGGCCACCTACAATGAGCAGTTCTTC.

This clonotype was observed at least ten times. The chain combines TRBV5-5 with TRBJ2-1, with 11 nucleotides matching TRBD1. CDR3 length: 15 residues. The germline V gene has CDR1 SGHKS and CDR2 YYEKEE (reference sequence). J was trimmed by 6 bases and V by 7 bases; bases with no gene match: 9. The CDR3 is CASDLPGQGVNEQFF. The CDR3 nucleotides read TGTGCCAGCGACCTCCCGGGACAGGGGGTCAATGAGCAGTTCTTC.

V and J are TRBV3-1 and TRBJ2-3; 9 bases agree with TRBD2. Germline assignment: CDR1 LGHDT and CDR2 YNNKEL (reference sequence). V was pared by 4 bases and J by 0 bases, with 5 bases of the junction left unmatched. This CDR3 has 16 amino acids. In DNA form, the CDR3 reads TGTGCCAGCAGCCCGGTTAGCGGGGGTAGCACAGATACGCAGTATTTT. The encoded protein is CASSPVSGGSTDTQYF.

In this sample, this clonotype turned up a few times. The gene calls are TRBV4-1 and TRBJ1-2; 8 bases are a match to TRBD1. Germline CDR1 reads MGHRA; CDR2 reads YSYEKL. V shed 2 bases, J shed 4 bases, and the junction held 9 bases outside the gene matches. The CDR3 loop spans 16 amino acids. CDR3 sequence: CASSQTPTGEIYGYTF. DNA of the CDR3: TGCGCCAGCAGCCAAACCCCGACAGGGGAGATCTATGGCTACACCTTC.

The rearrangement joins TRBV7-6 to TRBJ2-5, with unresolved D. This CDR3 contains 15 residues. Looked up from germline, CDR1 is SGHVS and CDR2 is FNYEAQ. Trimming shortened V by 0 bases and J by 1 base, and 9 bases separated the two germline ends. CDR3: CASSLADRVQETQYF. Here the CDR3 DNA reads TGTGCCAGCAGCTTAGCTGATCGGGTCCAAGAGACCCAGTACTTC.

V usage is TRBV7-9 and J usage is TRBJ2-3; D gene unclear. Deletions cut 5 bases from V and 6 bases from J, with 9 bases between. Germline-derived CDR1 and CDR2 are SEHNR and FQNEAQ (reference sequence). CDR3 length equals 12 residues. CDR3 nucleotide sequence: TGTGCCAGCAGCCGTCAGCCGGATACGCAGTATTTT. Encoded protein: CASSRQPDTQYF. Drawing the rest from reference TRBV7-9 and TRBJ2-3, the complete variable domain is DTGVSQNPRHKITKRGQNVTFRCDPISEHNRLYWYRQTLGQGPEFLTYFQNEAQLEKSRLLSDRFSAERPKGSFSTLEIQRTEQGDSAMYLCASSRQPDTQYFGPGTRLTVL.

This chain connects TRBV7-8 to TRBJ1-1; D unresolved. With 5 bases removed from V and 6 bases from J, the gap between germline ends came to 10 bases. CDR1 is SGHVS, CDR2 FQNEAQ, per germline. The CDR3 covers 12 residues. The chain's CDR3 is CASSKGRAEAFF. CDR3 nucleotides: TGTGCCAGCAGCAAAGGGCGTGCTGAAGCTTTCTTT.

This clonotype was observed at least ten times. The chain joins TRBV27 to TRBJ1-5, with 9 bases lining up with TRBD1. Per germline, CDR1 MNHEY and CDR2 SMNVEV (reference sequence). The CDR3 has 15 residues. V shed 0 bases and J 6 bases; nucleotides not matched to a gene: 3. The CDR3 loop reads CASSLSGTGIQPQHF. In DNA, the CDR3 is TGTGCCAGCAGTTTATCAGGGACAGGGATTCAGCCCCAGCATTTT.

This clonotype was counted between two and nine times. The chain recombines TRBV13 with TRBJ2-3; TRBD2 agrees at 8 bases. The CDR3 is 15 amino acids. V was clipped by 3 bases and J by 6 bases; unmatched bases: 8. CDR1 and CDR2 from the germline V gene are PRHDT and FYEKMQ (reference sequence). CDR3 residues: CASSFREGAGDTQYF. CDR3 in DNA: TGTGCCAGCAGCTTTCGGGAGGGTGCGGGTGATACGCAGTATTTT.

This clonotype appeared a few times. The chain uses TRBV6-2 or TRBV6-3 and TRBJ2-1, with 11 bases that match TRBD1. The CDR3 totals 17 residues. Germline V lookup: CDR1 MNHEY, CDR2 SVGEGT. With 6 bases clipped from V and 5 bases from J, the junction kept 12 bases outside the gene matches. The CDR3 is CASRRSGTGGFNNEQFF. The CDR3 DNA follows: TGTGCCAGCAGAAGGTCCGGGACAGGGGGTTTCAACAATGAGCAGTTCTTC.

The sample holds a few counts of this clonotype. V gene TRBV3-1 combines with J gene TRBJ2-5; D not certain. The CDR3 extends over 15 amino acids. V dropped 6 bases and J dropped 5 bases, with 19 bases sitting between them. CDR1 LGHDT and CDR2 YNNKEL come from the germline V gene (reference sequence). The CDR3 here is CASRAFEGPRETQYF. The CDR3 DNA is TGTGCCAGCAGAGCTTTCGAAGGGCCGCGGGAGACCCAGTACTTC.

This sequence joins TRBV10-3 and TRBJ2-7, with 8 bases fitting TRBD1. V lost 3 bases and J lost 5; bases outside the gene matches: 9. This CDR3 spans 15 amino acids. In germline, CDR1 is ENHRY, CDR2 SYGVKD. In nucleotides, the CDR3 is TGTGCCATCAGTGACTCAGGGGGCGCAATCAACGAGCAGTACTTC. This gives the protein CAISDSGGAINEQYF.

The chain joins TRBV7-2 to TRBJ1-5; D is uncertain. The V gene lost 5 bases and the J gene lost 3 bases, with 8 bases spanning the gap. Per germline, CDR1 SGHTA and CDR2 FQGNSA. The CDR3 covers 13 residues. As DNA, the CDR3 is TGTGCCAGCAGCCTGGCCCACAATCAGCCCCAGCATTTT. Residues: CASSLAHNQPQHF.

A few counts support this clonotype. This rearrangement joins TRBV27 to TRBJ2-5; 12 bases fit TRBD2. There are 16 residues in the CDR3. Germline V gene sequence: CDR1 MNHEY, CDR2 SMNVEV (reference sequence). V lost 5 bases to trimming and J lost 1 base; unmatched junction nucleotides: 5. CDR3 amino acids: CASSLGLAGSQETQYF. The CDR3 DNA follows: TGTGCCAGCAGTCTAGGACTAGCGGGGAGCCAAGAGACCCAGTACTTC.

This clonotype was seen a handful of times. The chain carries TRBV7-6 and TRBJ2-1; no clear D gene. V was trimmed by 0 bases and J by 9 bases, leaving 12 bases between them. The CDR3 has 14 amino acids. Germline assignment: CDR1 SGHVS and CDR2 FNYEAQ. CDR3 sequence reads: CASSLALGFFEQFF. In nucleotides, the CDR3 is TGTGCCAGCAGCTTAGCGTTAGGGTTTTTTGAGCAGTTCTTC. The whole variable domain, filled in from reference TRBV7-6 and TRBJ2-1, reads GAGVSQSPRYKVTKRGQDVALRCDPISGHVSLYWYRQALGQGPEFLTYFNYEAQQDKSGLPNDRFSAERPEGSISTLTIQRTEQRDSAMYRCASSLALGFFEQFFGPGTRLTVL.

In DNA form, the CDR3 reads TGTGCCAGCACGGAAGAGTACCAAGAGACCCAGTACTTC. Its protein product is CASTEEYQETQYF. The chain couples TRBV5-4 to TRBJ2-5; D gene unclear. With 6 bases removed from V and 0 bases from J, the gap between germline ends came to 9 bases. Germline V gene data show CDR1 as SGHNT and CDR2 as YYREEE (reference sequence). This CDR3 region has 13 residues.